The T cell receptor beta chain described here comes from a study of regulatory T cells in long-lasting Graves disease. Germline V CDR1 and CDR2: SGHTA, FQGTGA. The CDR3 is 15 amino acids. The junction had 7 bases not matched to a gene; V was cut back by 5 bases and J by 9 bases. This clonotype was counted at least ten times. Time point indicated: newly diagnosed GD, antithyroid drugs for less than 3 months. RNA isolated from PBMCs was used to make the TCR library. Construction of the TCR beta libraries employed iRepertoire HTBI primers in conjunction with Arm-PCR of CDR3 regions. In TCRdb, the multiplex PCR reads were re-called with MiXCR into one record per CDR3 protein. The sample gives around 400,000 distinct CDR3 sequences, about 10% of which show up once; 18% is in the top ten. The same sample was also used in a study of T cells in Graves' hyperthyroidism and ophthalmopathy.

The chain employs TRBV7-3 and TRBJ2-1, with 13 bases that match TRBD2. This specimen consisted of peripheral blood mononuclear cells (PBMCs), obtained at new diagnosis, from a patient treated with antithyroid drugs. The source is a young woman with Graves disease. The CDR3 reads CASSKTSGGGGEQFF. The CDR3 DNA reads TGTGCCAGCAGCAAAACTAGCGGGGGGGGAGGTGAGCAGTTCTTC. Full variable domain (outside the CDR3, taken from reference TRBV7-3 and TRBJ2-1): GAGVSQTPSNKVTEKGKYVELRCDPISGHTALYWYRQSLGQGPEFLIYFQGTGAADDSGLPNDRFFAVRPEGSVSTLKIQRTERGDSAVYLCASSKTSGGGGEQFFGPGTRLTVL.